This is a list of T cell receptor beta chains from one sample in a study of blood T cell repertoires in COVID-19. Generated by immunoSEQ multiplex PCR, the TCRdb table keeps only in-frame clones and is missing some. Of 270,000 or so clones in the sample, 82% were seen once. Sample: peripheral blood. The receptors derive from a young woman with acute or convalescent COVID-19. Both conserved end residues are part of each CDR3. A D gene is named only where the DNA matches it firmly. Clone size is not always given. Where it is, it says once, few, many or a class for expanded clones.

j_call | cdr3_length | d_call | v_call | clone_size | cdr3_nt | cdr3_aa
TRBJ1-4 | 14 | - | TRBV4-1 | - | TGCGCCAGCAGCCCGGCGGCAACTAATGAAAAACTGTTTTTT | CASSPAATNEKLFF
TRBJ2-1 | 16 | TRBD2 | TRBV14 | few | TGTGCCAGCAGCCAGCGGGGACTAGCGGGCAGGGGGGAACAGTTCTTC | CASSQRGLAGRGEQFF
TRBJ2-3 | 15 | - | TRBV7-2 | - | TGTGCCAGCAGCCCCCGGACATCATCGGAGGATACGCAGTATTTT | CASSPRTSSEDTQYF
TRBJ2-7 | 14 | TRBD1 | TRBV15 | - | TGTGCCACCAGCAGGGACAGGGGGCTCTACGAGCAGTACTTC | CATSRDRGLYEQYF
TRBJ2-7 | 17 | - | TRBV7-2 | - | TGTGCCAGCAGCTTAGTACTTGCGGGGACCTATCCTTATGAGCAGTACTTC | CASSLVLAGTYPYEQYF
TRBJ1-2 | 15 | - | TRBV5-1 | - | TGCGCCAGCAGCCCGAGTCTCGTCCAACCCGATGGCTACACCTTC | CASSPSLVQPDGYTF
TRBJ1-1 | 12 | - | TRBV29-1 | - | TGCAGCGTCAGTGACATGAACACTGAAGCTTTCTTT | CSVSDMNTEAFF
TRBJ2-2 | 17 | - | TRBV4-3 | - | TGCGCCAGCAGCCAAGACGGCAGCGGACGGAGTACCGGGGAGCTGTTTTTT | CASSQDGSGRSTGELFF
TRBJ1-4 | 11 | - | TRBV30 | - | TGTGCCTGGAGTCGGAATGAAAAACTGTTTTTT | CAWSRNEKLFF
TRBJ1-6 | 16 | - | TRBV18 | - | TGTGCCAGCTCACCACCGTCGGAAGGGGTCAATTCACCCCTCCACTTT | CASSPPSEGVNSPLHF
TRBJ2-1 | 18 | - | TRBV27 | - | TGTGCCAGCAGTCCAACAGGTGTTGTGCTGGTCTCCTACAATGAGCAGTTCTTC | CASSPTGVVLVSYNEQFF
TRBJ2-2 | 17 | TRBD1 | TRBV14 | - | TGTGCCAGCAGCCCGACCAGTTCGGGACAGTACACCGGGGAGCTGTTTTTT | CASSPTSSGQYTGELFF
TRBJ2-1 | 13 | - | TRBV3-1/TRBV3-2 | few | TGTGCCAGCGGACTTACGACAAGGGATGAGCAGTTCTTC | CASGLTTRDEQFF
TRBJ2-7 | 13 | TRBD2 | TRBV10-3 | - | TGTGCCACCAAACCCCTCTCGGGGGGCGAGCAGTACTTC | CATKPLSGGEQYF
TRBJ2-1 | 17 | TRBD2 | TRBV29-1 | - | TGCAGCGTTGAATCAGCGGGAGGTCCAATATTATACAATGAGCAGTTCTTC | CSVESAGGPILYNEQFF
TRBJ1-2 | 11 | - | TRBV6-2/TRBV6-3 | - | TGTGCCAGCAGTTTCCCAGGTGGCTACACCTTC | CASSFPGGYTF
TRBJ1-3 | 14 | - | TRBV5-1 | - | TGCGCCAGCAGCCCCTCGGGTTTCGGGAAAAGTCCGGATTTT | CASSPSGFGKSPDF
TRBJ2-1 | 13 | TRBD2 | TRBV29-1 | once | TGCAGCCCAAGACTAGCGGACTACAATGAGCAGTTCTTC | CSPRLADYNEQFF
TRBJ1-2 | 17 | - | TRBV11-2 | - | TGTGCCAGCAGCTCCTTAAACGGGGGACTTCCTAACTATGGCTACACCTTC | CASSSLNGGLPNYGYTF
TRBJ1-1 | 12 | - | TRBV28 | - | TGTGCCAGCAGGGGGGACATTATTGAAGCTTTCTTT | CASRGDIIEAFF
TRBJ2-1 | 13 | TRBD1 | TRBV10-3 | - | TGTGCCATCAGTGAAGACAGGGGGAATGAGCAGTTCTTC | CAISEDRGNEQFF
TRBJ1-1 | 16 | - | TRBV21-1 | once | TGTGCCAGCAGCCCCTCAGGGGTCGGGAATAACACTGAAGCTTTCTTT | CASSPSGVGNNTEAFF
TRBJ1-2 | 10 | - | TRBV7-9 | - | TGTGCCAGCAGCTCAGGTGGCTACACCTTC | CASSSGGYTF
TRBJ1-5 | 13 | - | TRBV9 | - | TGTGCCAGCAGCGCCATTGGCAATCAGCCCCAGCATTTT | CASSAIGNQPQHF